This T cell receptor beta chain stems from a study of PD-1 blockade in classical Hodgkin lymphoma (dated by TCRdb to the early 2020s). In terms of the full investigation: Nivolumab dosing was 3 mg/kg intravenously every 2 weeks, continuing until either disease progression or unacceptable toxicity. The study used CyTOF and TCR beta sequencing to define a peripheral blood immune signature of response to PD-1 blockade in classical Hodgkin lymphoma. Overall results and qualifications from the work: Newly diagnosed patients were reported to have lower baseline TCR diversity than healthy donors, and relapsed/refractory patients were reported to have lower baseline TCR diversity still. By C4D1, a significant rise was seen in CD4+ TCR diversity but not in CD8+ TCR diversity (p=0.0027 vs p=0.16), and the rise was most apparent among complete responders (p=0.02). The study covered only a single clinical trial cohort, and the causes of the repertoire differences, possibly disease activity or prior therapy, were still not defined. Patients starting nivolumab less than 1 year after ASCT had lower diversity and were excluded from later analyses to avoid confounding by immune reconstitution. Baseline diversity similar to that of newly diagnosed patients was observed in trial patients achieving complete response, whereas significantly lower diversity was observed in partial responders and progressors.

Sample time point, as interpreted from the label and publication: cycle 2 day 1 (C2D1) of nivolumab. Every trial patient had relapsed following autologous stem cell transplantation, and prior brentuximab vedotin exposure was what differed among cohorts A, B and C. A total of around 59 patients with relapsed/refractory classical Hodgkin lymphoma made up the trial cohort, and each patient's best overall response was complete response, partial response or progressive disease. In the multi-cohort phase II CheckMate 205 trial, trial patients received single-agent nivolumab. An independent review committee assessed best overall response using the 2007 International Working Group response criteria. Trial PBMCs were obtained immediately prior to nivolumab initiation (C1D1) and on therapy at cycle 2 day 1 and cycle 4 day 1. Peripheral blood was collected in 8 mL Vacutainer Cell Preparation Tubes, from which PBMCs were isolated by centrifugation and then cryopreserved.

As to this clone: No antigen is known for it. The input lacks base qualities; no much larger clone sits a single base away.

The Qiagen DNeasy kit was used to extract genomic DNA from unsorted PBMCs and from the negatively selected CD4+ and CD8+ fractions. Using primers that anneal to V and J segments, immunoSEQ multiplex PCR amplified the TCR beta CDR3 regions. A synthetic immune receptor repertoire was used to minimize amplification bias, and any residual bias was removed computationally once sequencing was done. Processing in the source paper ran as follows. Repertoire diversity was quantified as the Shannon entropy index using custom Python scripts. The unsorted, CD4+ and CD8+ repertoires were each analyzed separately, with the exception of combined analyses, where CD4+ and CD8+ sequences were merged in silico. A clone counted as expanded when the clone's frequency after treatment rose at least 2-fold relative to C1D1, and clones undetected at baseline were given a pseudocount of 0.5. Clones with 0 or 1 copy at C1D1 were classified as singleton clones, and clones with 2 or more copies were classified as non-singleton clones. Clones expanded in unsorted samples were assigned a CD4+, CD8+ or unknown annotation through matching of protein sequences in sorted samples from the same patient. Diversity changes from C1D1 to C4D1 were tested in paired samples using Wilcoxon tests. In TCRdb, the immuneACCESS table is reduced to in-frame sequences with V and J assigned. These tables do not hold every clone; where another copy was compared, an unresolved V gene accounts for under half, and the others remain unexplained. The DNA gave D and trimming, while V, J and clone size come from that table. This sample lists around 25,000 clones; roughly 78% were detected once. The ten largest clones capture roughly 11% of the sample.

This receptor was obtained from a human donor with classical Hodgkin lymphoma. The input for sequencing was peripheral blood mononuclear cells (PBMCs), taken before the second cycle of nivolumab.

The CDR3 sequence is CASSFLGTGGAGWFGYTF. At the DNA level, the sequence is TGTGCCAGCAGCTTCCTCGGGACAGGGGGCGCAGGATGGTTTGGCTACACCTTC. The V and J genes are TRBV5-4 and TRBJ1-2; 12 bases in between match TRBD1. Trimming accounts for 2 bases at V and 7 bases at J, while the number of junction bases matched to no gene is 15. CDR1 SGHNT and CDR2 YYREEE were looked up in the germline V gene (reference sequence). Inclusive of the bounding cysteine and phenylalanine, the CDR3 is 18 residues long. Only CDR3 DNA is held: 54 bases, read in frame from base 1.